A selection of T cell receptor beta chains follows, all from one sample in a study of T cell repertoires in cytomegalovirus infection. TCRdb passed the reads through MiXCR, listing each CDR3 protein once. The table lists around 530,000 distinct CDR3 sequences, 26% of them singletons. Material: PBMCs. These receptors were obtained from a human donor in good health (CMV status not recorded). Some clones in this sample may be carry-over from other donors' samples. Each CDR3 is given with its conserved first and last residue. Each record gives: D gene, clone size, V gene, J gene, CDR3 DNA, CDR3 protein. The D gene is left open where the match is weak. The size field is filled for only some rows; it gives once, few, many or a size class.

d_gene: -; abundance: few; v_gene: TRBV7-2; j_gene: TRBJ1-6; CDR3nt: TGTGCCAGCAGCTCTTGGACAGCGGGCTATAATTCACCCCTCCACTTT; CDR3aa: CASSSWTAGYNSPLHF
d_gene: TRBD2; abundance: -; v_gene: TRBV11-3; j_gene: TRBJ2-1; CDR3nt: TGTGCCAGCAGCCCTGGGCCGGGAGGGGCGCGGAATGAGCAGTTCTTC; CDR3aa: CASSPGPGGARNEQFF
d_gene: TRBD2; abundance: -; v_gene: TRBV20-1; j_gene: TRBJ2-1; CDR3nt: TGCAGTGCTGCGGGACTAGCGGGACCGAGGGAGCAGTTCTTC; CDR3aa: CSAAGLAGPREQFF
d_gene: TRBD1; abundance: -; v_gene: TRBV3-1; j_gene: TRBJ1-1; CDR3nt: TGTGCCAGCAGCCTTCGGGACAGGAGGAACACTGAAGCTTTCTTT; CDR3aa: CASSLRDRRNTEAFF
d_gene: TRBD1; abundance: -; v_gene: TRBV7-3; j_gene: TRBJ1-1; CDR3nt: TGTGCCAGCAGCTTATACACAGGGGGTCCTGAAGCTTTCTTT; CDR3aa: CASSLYTGGPEAFF
d_gene: TRBD1; abundance: -; v_gene: TRBV12-3/TRBV12-4; j_gene: TRBJ1-2; CDR3nt: TGTGCCAGCAGTTTAGGTCAGGGGGAGGGCTATGGCTACACCTTC; CDR3aa: CASSLGQGEGYGYTF
d_gene: -; abundance: many; v_gene: TRBV7-2; j_gene: TRBJ2-6; CDR3nt: TGTGCCAGCAGCTTACAACACTTAGGCTCTGGGGCCAACGTCCTGACTTTC; CDR3aa: CASSLQHLGSGANVLTF
d_gene: -; abundance: -; v_gene: TRBV7-2; j_gene: TRBJ2-5; CDR3nt: TGTGCCAGCAGCAGCGACAGAGAAGAGACCCAGTACTTC; CDR3aa: CASSSDREETQYF
d_gene: TRBD1; abundance: many; v_gene: TRBV7-2; j_gene: TRBJ2-2; CDR3nt: TGTGCCAGCAGCTTAAGGGACAGGGTATTCACCGGGGAGCTGTTTTTT; CDR3aa: CASSLRDRVFTGELFF
d_gene: TRBD2; abundance: -; v_gene: TRBV6-5; j_gene: TRBJ2-5; CDR3nt: TGTGCCAGCAGTTCCTCTGGACTAGCGGGAGAATCCCAGTACTTC; CDR3aa: CASSSSGLAGESQYF
d_gene: -; abundance: many; v_gene: TRBV7-9; j_gene: TRBJ2-7; CDR3nt: TGTGCCAGCAGCCCCGGGAACTCCTACGAGCAGTACTTC; CDR3aa: CASSPGNSYEQYF
d_gene: TRBD1; abundance: -; v_gene: TRBV6-2/TRBV6-3; j_gene: TRBJ2-1; CDR3nt: TGTGCCAGCACCCAGGGGGATTACAATGAGCAGTTCTTC; CDR3aa: CASTQGDYNEQFF
d_gene: -; abundance: -; v_gene: TRBV11-3; j_gene: TRBJ2-6; CDR3nt: TGTGCCAGCAGCTTTGGGGGTTCGGCTATTCGTAATTCTGGGGCCAACGTCCTGACTTTC; CDR3aa: CASSFGGSAIRNSGANVLTF
d_gene: -; abundance: few; v_gene: TRBV7-9; j_gene: TRBJ2-3; CDR3nt: TGTGCCAGCAGCTTAGCGCCCGCTGCGGTAGATACGCAGTATTTT; CDR3aa: CASSLAPAAVDTQYF
d_gene: -; abundance: -; v_gene: TRBV7-2; j_gene: TRBJ2-3; CDR3nt: TGTGCCAGCAGCTTAGTTAAGCAGGGCACAGATACGCAGTATTTT; CDR3aa: CASSLVKQGTDTQYF